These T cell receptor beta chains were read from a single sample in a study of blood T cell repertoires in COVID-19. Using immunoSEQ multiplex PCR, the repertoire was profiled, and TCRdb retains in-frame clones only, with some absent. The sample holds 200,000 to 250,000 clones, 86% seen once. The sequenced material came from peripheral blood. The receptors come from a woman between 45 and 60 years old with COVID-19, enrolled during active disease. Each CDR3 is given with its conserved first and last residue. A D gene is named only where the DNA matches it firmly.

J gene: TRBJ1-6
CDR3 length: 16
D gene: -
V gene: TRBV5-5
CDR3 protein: CASSPTRPSYNSPLHF

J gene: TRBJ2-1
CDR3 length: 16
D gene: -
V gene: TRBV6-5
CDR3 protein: CASSYSSGQGYNEQFF

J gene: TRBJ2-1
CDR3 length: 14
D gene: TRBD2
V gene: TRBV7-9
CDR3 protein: CASSLLADHNEQFF

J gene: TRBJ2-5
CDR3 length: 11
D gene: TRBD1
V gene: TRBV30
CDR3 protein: CAGTGGETQYF

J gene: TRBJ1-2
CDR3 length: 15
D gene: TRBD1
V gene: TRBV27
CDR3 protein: CASSLTGQGNYGYTF

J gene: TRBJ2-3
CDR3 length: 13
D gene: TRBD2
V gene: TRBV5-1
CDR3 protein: CASSGGTANTQYF

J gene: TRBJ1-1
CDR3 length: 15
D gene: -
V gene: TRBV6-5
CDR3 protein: CASRNSGGKGTEAFF

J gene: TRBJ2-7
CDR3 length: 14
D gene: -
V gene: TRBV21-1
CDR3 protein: CASRGGLAGAEQYF

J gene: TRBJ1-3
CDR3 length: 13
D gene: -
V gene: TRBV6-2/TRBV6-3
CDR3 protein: CASSYGQRNTIYF

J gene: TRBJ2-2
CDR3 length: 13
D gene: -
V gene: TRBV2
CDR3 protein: CASRTLPAGELFF

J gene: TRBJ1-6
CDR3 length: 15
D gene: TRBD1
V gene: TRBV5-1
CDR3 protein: CASSWGTGVNSPLHF

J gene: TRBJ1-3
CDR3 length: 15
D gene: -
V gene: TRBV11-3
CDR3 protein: CASSLRGPSGNTIYF

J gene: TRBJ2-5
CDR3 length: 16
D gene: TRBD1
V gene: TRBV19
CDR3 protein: CASSMRRTGSQETQYF

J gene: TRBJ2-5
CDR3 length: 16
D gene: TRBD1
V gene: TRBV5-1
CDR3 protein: CASSLWTGSLRETQYF

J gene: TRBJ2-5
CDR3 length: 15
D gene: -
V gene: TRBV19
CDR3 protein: CASSLRQGRLETQYF

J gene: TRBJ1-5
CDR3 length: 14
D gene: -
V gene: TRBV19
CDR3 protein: CASGGGIGNQPQHF

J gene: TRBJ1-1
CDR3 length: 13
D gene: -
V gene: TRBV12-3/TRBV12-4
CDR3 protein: CASSSDRATEAFF

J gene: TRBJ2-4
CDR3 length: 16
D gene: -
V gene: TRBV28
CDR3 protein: CASSLLGVGAKNIQYF

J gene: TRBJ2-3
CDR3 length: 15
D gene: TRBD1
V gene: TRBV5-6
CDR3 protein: CASSPWTGGTDTQYF

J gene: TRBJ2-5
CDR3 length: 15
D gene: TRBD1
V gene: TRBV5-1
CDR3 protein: CASSLGQGQAETQYF

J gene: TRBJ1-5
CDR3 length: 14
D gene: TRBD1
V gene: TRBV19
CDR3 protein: CASRTGKRDQPQHF

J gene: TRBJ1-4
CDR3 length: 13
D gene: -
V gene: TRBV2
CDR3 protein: CASQQIRGEKLFF

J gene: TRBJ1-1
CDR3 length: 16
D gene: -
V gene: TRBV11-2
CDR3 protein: CASSFRNLPGNTEAFF

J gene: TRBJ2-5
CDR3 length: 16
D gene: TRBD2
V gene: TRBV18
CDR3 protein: CASSPGPSGNQETQYF

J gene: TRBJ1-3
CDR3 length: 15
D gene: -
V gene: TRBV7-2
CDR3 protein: CASSFPQAGGNTIYF

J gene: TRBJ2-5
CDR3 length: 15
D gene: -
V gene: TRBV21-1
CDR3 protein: CASLRDRWDGETQYF

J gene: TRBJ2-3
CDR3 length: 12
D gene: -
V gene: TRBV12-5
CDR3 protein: CASGLKGDTQYF

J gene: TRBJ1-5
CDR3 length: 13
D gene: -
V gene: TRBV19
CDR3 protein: CASTDLGDQPQHF

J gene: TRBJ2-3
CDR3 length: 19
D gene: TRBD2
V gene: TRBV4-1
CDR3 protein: CASSHPMTAPAGGTDTQYF